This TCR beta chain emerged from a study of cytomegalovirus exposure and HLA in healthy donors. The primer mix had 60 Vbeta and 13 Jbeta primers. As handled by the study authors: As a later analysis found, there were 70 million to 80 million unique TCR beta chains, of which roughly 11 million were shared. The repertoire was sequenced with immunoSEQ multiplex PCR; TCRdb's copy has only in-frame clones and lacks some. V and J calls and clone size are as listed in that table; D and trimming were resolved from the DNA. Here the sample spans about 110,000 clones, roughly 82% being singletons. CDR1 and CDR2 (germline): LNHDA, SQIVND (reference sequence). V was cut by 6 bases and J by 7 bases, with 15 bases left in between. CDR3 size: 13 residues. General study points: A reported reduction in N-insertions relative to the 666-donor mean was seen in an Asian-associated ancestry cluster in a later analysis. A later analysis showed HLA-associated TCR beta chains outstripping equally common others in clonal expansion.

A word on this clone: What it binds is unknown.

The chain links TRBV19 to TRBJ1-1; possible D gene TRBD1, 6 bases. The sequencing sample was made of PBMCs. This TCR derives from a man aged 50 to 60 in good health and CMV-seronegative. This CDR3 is CASSRGRGIEAFF. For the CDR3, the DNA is TGTGCCAGTAGCAGGGGACGGGGCATTGAAGCTTTCTTT.